This entry is about one T cell receptor beta chain. The antigen remains unidentified. This sample is drawn from a study of cytomegalovirus exposure and HLA in healthy donors. Study-level information: According to later analysis, the same platform produced the roughly 110 validation and 666 first-cohort repertoires. Study observations and caveats: Most observed TCR sequences were rare, whereas some public TCRs were detected in many donors.

The protocol was immunoSEQ multiplex PCR, while the TCRdb copy is restricted to in-frame clones and leaves out a portion. The sample shows tens of thousands of clones, around 90% of them seen only once. CDR1 is SGDLS, CDR2 YYNGEE, per germline. The CDR3 runs to 14 residues. V was cut by 4 bases and J by 9 bases, with 20 bases left in between. V and J are TRBV9 and TRBJ2-7; TRBD2 is a possible D gene (6 bases). The source of this sequence is a woman between 18 and 29 years old in good health and CMV-seropositive. Sample: PBMCs. CDR3 residues: CASSPGLQPGGQYF. CDR3 coding DNA: TGTGCCAGCAGCCCGGGACTCCAACCCGGCGGGCAGTACTTC.